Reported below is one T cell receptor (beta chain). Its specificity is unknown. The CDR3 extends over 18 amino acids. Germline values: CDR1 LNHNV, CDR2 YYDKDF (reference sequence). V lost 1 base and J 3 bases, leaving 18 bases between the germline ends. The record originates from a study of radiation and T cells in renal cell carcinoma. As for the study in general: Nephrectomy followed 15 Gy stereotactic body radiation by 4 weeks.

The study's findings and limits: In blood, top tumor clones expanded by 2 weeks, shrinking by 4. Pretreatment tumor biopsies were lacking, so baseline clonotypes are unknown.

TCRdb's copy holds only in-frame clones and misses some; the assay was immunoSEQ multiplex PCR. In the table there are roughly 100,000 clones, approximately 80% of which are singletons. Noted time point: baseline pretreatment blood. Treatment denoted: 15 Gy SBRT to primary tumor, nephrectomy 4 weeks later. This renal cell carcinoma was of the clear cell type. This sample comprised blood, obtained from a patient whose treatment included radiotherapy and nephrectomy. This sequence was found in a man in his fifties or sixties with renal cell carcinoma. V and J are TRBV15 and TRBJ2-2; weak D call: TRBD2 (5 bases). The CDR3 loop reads CATSRGPGVIGDTGELFF. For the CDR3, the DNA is TGTGCCACCAGCAGAGGGCCCGGGGTGATAGGAGACACCGGGGAGCTGTTTTTT. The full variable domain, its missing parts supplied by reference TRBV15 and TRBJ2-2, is DAMVIQNPRYQVTQFGKPVTLSCSQTLNHNVMYWYQQKSSQAPKLLFHYYDKDFNNEADTPDNFQSRRPNTSFCFLDIRSPGLGDTAMYLCATSRGPGVIGDTGELFFGEGSRLTVL.